A selection of T cell receptor beta chains follows, all from one sample in a study of blood T cell repertoires in COVID-19. Method: immunoSEQ multiplex PCR; TCRdb's copy keeps in-frame clones and lacks some. The profile shows 370,000 or so clones, roughly 86% of them singletons. The source material was peripheral blood. The receptors here all came from a human donor with acute or convalescent COVID-19. The donor label of this sample is uncertain. The CDR3 runs from the conserved cysteine through the conserved F or W. Each record gives: CDR3 length, D gene, clone size, J gene, V gene, CDR3 protein, CDR3 DNA. D genes are given only for firm matches. The size entry is marked missing in some rows and otherwise reads once, few, many or a size class.

len: 15
d_gene: TRBD1
abundance: once
j_gene: TRBJ1-4
v_gene: TRBV6-1
CDR3aa: CASSEPGTGRRELFF
CDR3nt: TGTGCCAGCAGTGAGCCCGGGACAGGGAGGAGAGAACTGTTTTTT

len: 12
d_gene: TRBD1
abundance: NA
j_gene: TRBJ2-7
v_gene: TRBV10-3
CDR3aa: CAISETGGEQYF
CDR3nt: TGTGCCATCAGTGAGACAGGGGGCGAGCAGTACTTC

len: 11
d_gene: NA
abundance: NA
j_gene: TRBJ1-1
v_gene: TRBV21-1
CDR3aa: CASSEVTEAFF
CDR3nt: TGTGCCAGCAGCGAGGTAACTGAAGCTTTCTTT

len: 12
d_gene: NA
abundance: few
j_gene: TRBJ1-1
v_gene: TRBV6-2/TRBV6-3
CDR3aa: CASSNPASGAFF
CDR3nt: TGTGCCAGCAGTAACCCGGCCTCGGGAGCTTTCTTT

len: 13
d_gene: NA
abundance: NA
j_gene: TRBJ1-1
v_gene: TRBV3-1/TRBV3-2
CDR3aa: CASSQLTNTEAFF
CDR3nt: TGTGCCAGCAGCCAACTAACCAACACTGAAGCTTTCTTT

len: 15
d_gene: NA
abundance: NA
j_gene: TRBJ2-7
v_gene: TRBV27
CDR3aa: CASRLGATGMYEQYF
CDR3nt: TGTGCCAGCAGGTTGGGGGCCACGGGCATGTACGAGCAGTACTTC

len: 14
d_gene: NA
abundance: NA
j_gene: TRBJ2-6
v_gene: TRBV28
CDR3aa: CASSSLRGANVLTF
CDR3nt: TGTGCCAGCAGTTCCCTCCGTGGGGCCAACGTCCTGACTTTC

len: 15
d_gene: NA
abundance: NA
j_gene: TRBJ1-4
v_gene: TRBV5-1
CDR3aa: CASSLVSGGNEKLFF
CDR3nt: TGCGCCAGCAGCTTGGTGTCCGGGGGAAATGAAAAACTGTTTTTT

len: 14
d_gene: NA
abundance: NA
j_gene: TRBJ2-7
v_gene: TRBV18
CDR3aa: CASSQMDNSYEQYF
CDR3nt: TGTGCCAGCTCACAGATGGACAACTCCTACGAGCAGTACTTC

len: 15
d_gene: TRBD2
abundance: NA
j_gene: TRBJ2-1
v_gene: TRBV5-1
CDR3aa: CASSSWTSGYNEQFF
CDR3nt: TGCGCCAGCAGCTCCTGGACTAGCGGCTACAATGAGCAGTTCTTC

len: 15
d_gene: NA
abundance: NA
j_gene: TRBJ2-2
v_gene: TRBV27
CDR3aa: CASSFEGFPTGELFF
CDR3nt: TGTGCCAGCAGTTTTGAGGGTTTTCCCACCGGGGAGCTGTTTTTT

len: 15
d_gene: NA
abundance: NA
j_gene: TRBJ2-1
v_gene: TRBV2
CDR3aa: CASTLRAGGSNEQFF
CDR3nt: TGTGCCAGCACCCTCCGGGCCGGGGGTAGTAATGAGCAGTTCTTC

len: 15
d_gene: TRBD1
abundance: NA
j_gene: TRBJ1-6
v_gene: TRBV5-1
CDR3aa: CASSPGDRDFSPLHF
CDR3nt: TGCGCCAGCAGCCCAGGAGACAGGGACTTTTCACCCCTCCACTTT

len: 18
d_gene: TRBD2
abundance: NA
j_gene: TRBJ2-3
v_gene: TRBV3-1/TRBV3-2
CDR3aa: CASSQYLRSSGGANTQYF
CDR3nt: TGTGCCAGCAGCCAATATCTCCGGAGTAGCGGGGGGGCTAATACGCAGTATTTT

len: 12
d_gene: NA
abundance: NA
j_gene: TRBJ1-4
v_gene: TRBV30
CDR3aa: CAWATSFEKLFF
CDR3nt: TGTGCCTGGGCCACGAGCTTTGAAAAACTGTTTTTT

len: 15
d_gene: TRBD2
abundance: NA
j_gene: TRBJ2-2
v_gene: TRBV11-1
CDR3aa: CASSAGTRNTGELFF
CDR3nt: TGTGCCAGCAGCGCCGGGACTAGAAACACCGGGGAGCTGTTTTTT